These 20 T cell receptor beta chains came from one sample sequenced in a study of response to subunit inactivated influenza vaccine. MiXCR, applied by TCRdb to the RT-PCR reads, yields one record per CDR3 protein. The table has 150,000 or so distinct CDR3 sequences, about 11% seen once. The material was CD8+ T cells sorted from PBMCs, obtained less than 30 months after vaccination. These receptors were collected from a man aged 50-75 years who received an inactivated influenza vaccine.

The V and J genes are TRBV10-3 and TRBJ2-2, with a tentative D call TRBD2 (6 bases). This CDR3 contains 16 residues. Germline lookup yields CDR1 ENHRY and CDR2 SYGVKD. Trimming took 9 bases from V and 1 from J, leaving 18 bases between them. For the CDR3, the DNA is TGTGCCATTCAGTTGGAGGGAGGCCGGAACACCGGGGAGCTGTTTTTT. Its protein product is CAIQLEGGRNTGELFF.

This clonotype showed up many times. The chain is built from TRBV7-6 and TRBJ2-3, with D hard to call. V was pared by 3 bases and J by 6 bases, with 7 bases between. This CDR3 has 12 residues. CDR1 SGHVS and CDR2 FNYEAQ come from the germline V gene. This CDR3 is CASSLLRDTQYF. The CDR3 DNA reads TGTGCCAGCAGCTTGTTGCGTGATACGCAGTATTTT.

The table lists this clonotype with many counts. This chain uses TRBV27 with TRBJ2-7, with unresolved D. The CDR3 consists of 13 residues. CDR1 is MNHEY, CDR2 SMNVEV, per germline (reference sequence). With 3 bases removed from V and 1 base from J, the gap between germline ends came to 7 bases. The CDR3 loop is CASSFGRSYEQYF. The CDR3, as DNA: TGTGCCAGCAGTTTCGGCAGATCCTACGAGCAGTACTTC.

This clonotype was counted only a few times. This chain uses TRBV19 with TRBJ1-2; D call uncertain. The CDR3 spans 13 residues. CDR1 is LNHDA, CDR2 SQIVND, per germline (reference sequence). Trimming took off 5 bases at V and 1 base at J, with 8 bases between the two ends. CDR3 residues: CASSVGINYGYTF. CDR3 nucleotides: TGTGCCAGTAGTGTCGGGATTAACTATGGCTACACCTTC.

This clonotype was detected only a few times. The V call is TRBV6-5, the J call TRBJ2-5, with D unclear. The CDR3 spans 14 residues. Germline V gene data show CDR1 as MNHEY and CDR2 as SVGAGI. V was cut by 1 base and J by 0 bases, with 6 bases left in between. As DNA, the CDR3 is TGTGCCAGCAGTTACTTGGGAAACCAAGAGACCCAGTACTTC. It codes for CASSYLGNQETQYF.

This clonotype was counted between two and nine times. The CDR3 region is CASSLGVYQPQHF. For the CDR3, the DNA is TGTGCCAGCAGTTTAGGGGTTTATCAGCCCCAGCATTTT. This sequence joins TRBV12-3 or TRBV12-4 and TRBJ1-5; D not certain. This CDR3 spans 13 amino acids. The V end lost 1 base, the J end lost 5 bases, and 6 bases lay between the germline ends.

In this sample, this clonotype turned up a few times. V usage is TRBV28 and J usage is TRBJ2-7, with TRBD1 identical over 7 bases. V lost 8 bases to trimming and J lost 3 bases; unmatched junction nucleotides: 13. This CDR3 is 15 amino acids long. CDR1 MDHEN and CDR2 SYDVKM come from the germline V gene. As DNA, the CDR3 is TGTGCCAGCCTCGCTGGTAACAGGGGCATCTACGAGCAGTACTTC. Translated: CASLAGNRGIYEQYF.

This clonotype showed up many times. This chain connects TRBV12-3 or TRBV12-4 to TRBJ1-2, with D perhaps TRBD1 (5 bases). CDR3 length: 13 amino acids. V was trimmed by 5 bases and J by 5 bases, leaving 12 bases between them. The CDR3 bases are TGTGCCAGCAGTCTCGGGACGGATTATGGCTACACCTTC. Protein: CASSLGTDYGYTF.

This clonotype was picked up a small number of times. The chain recombines TRBV12-3 or TRBV12-4 with TRBJ2-3; possible D gene TRBD2, 6 bases. Trimming pared 6 bases from V and 5 bases from J, leaving 21 bases between. The CDR3 sequence is 16 residues long. CDR3 in DNA: TGTGCCAGCAGACCCCGGGACGGGGGTTCGGTAGATACGCAGTATTTT. Amino acid sequence: CASRPRDGGSVDTQYF.

V usage is TRBV2 and J usage is TRBJ2-5, with 7 bases lining up with TRBD2. Germline-derived CDR1 and CDR2 are SNHLY and FYNNEI. The CDR3 consists of 13 residues. Losses at the gene ends were 6 bases for V and 5 bases for J; bases not matched to a gene: 6. CDR3 DNA sequence: TGTGCCAGCAGGAAGCGGGGCGGGGAGACCCAGTACTTC. It is translated as CASRKRGGETQYF.

This clonotype was picked up many times. The chain is built from TRBV20-1 and TRBJ2-1, with a tentative D call TRBD2 (6 bases). Between the trimmed V and J ends, which lost 3 bases and 4 bases, there was a span of 10 bases. Germline CDR1 DFQATT, CDR2 SNEGSKA (reference sequence). The CDR3 length is 13 residues. The CDR3 loop reads CSASGSWYNEQFF. The DNA for the CDR3 is TGCAGTGCTAGCGGGAGCTGGTACAATGAGCAGTTCTTC.

This clonotype was recorded a few times. This chain joins TRBV10-2 and TRBJ2-1; possibly TRBD2 for D (5 bases). The V gene's germline CDR1 is WSHSY and CDR2 SAAADI. The CDR3 is made up of 15 amino acids. Between the trimmed V and J ends, which lost 1 base and 7 bases, there was a span of 14 bases. CDR3 residues: CASSEYGIGGNEQFF. The DNA of the CDR3 is TGCGCCAGCAGTGAGTACGGGATTGGCGGGAATGAGCAGTTCTTC.

CDR3 coding DNA: TGCAGTGCTAGAGATGGGCATATCAACTATGGCTACACCTTC. Its protein product is CSARDGHINYGYTF. This rearrangement joins TRBV20-1 to TRBJ1-2; unclear D gene. Trimming removed 0 bases at V and 2 bases at J, with 10 bases between. The V gene's germline CDR1 is DFQATT and CDR2 SNEGSKA (reference sequence). This CDR3 is 14 amino acids long.

This clonotype was seen a handful of times. The V call is TRBV20-1, the J call TRBJ2-3; a weak D match, TRBD2 (7 bases). CDR1 and CDR2 (germline): DFQATT, SNEGSKA (reference sequence). Trimming took 0 bases from V and 0 from J, leaving 22 bases between them. The CDR3 spans 19 residues. CDR3 nucleotides: TGCAGTGCTAGAGATTTTAGGGGGGGCCGCTCCACTAGCACAGATACGCAGTATTTT. This gives the protein CSARDFRGGRSTSTDTQYF.

The CDR3 DNA is TGTGCCAGCAGCCGGGAATGGGGTGCGGGTCAGCCCCAGCATTTT. Protein: CASSREWGAGQPQHF. The genes are TRBV16 and TRBJ1-5; D not certain. The CDR3 loop spans 15 amino acids. V was shortened by 4 bases and J by 6 bases, with 16 bases between the two germline ends. Germline V gene data show CDR1 as KGHSY and CDR2 as FQNENV.

The V call is TRBV27, the J call TRBJ2-1; 9 bases match TRBD2. Germline lookup yields CDR1 MNHEY and CDR2 SMNVEV (reference sequence). The CDR3 loop spans 13 amino acids. V lost 3 bases to trimming and J lost 7 bases; unmatched junction nucleotides: 1. Written as DNA, the CDR3 is TGTGCCAGCAGTTTTAGCGGGAGTAATGAGCAGTTCTTC. This translates into CASSFSGSNEQFF.

This clonotype was picked up a small number of times. The CDR3 spells CASSQDFSGRAGETQYF. The CDR3 DNA is TGTGCCAGCAGCCAAGATTTTAGCGGGAGGGCCGGGGAGACCCAGTACTTC. The chain recombines TRBV4-2 with TRBJ2-5, with 11 bases lining up with TRBD2. CDR1 is LGHNA, CDR2 YNFKEQ, per germline. This CDR3 comprises 17 residues. J lost 5 bases, V lost 0 bases, and 8 bases had no gene match.

In its sample, this clonotype was seen a few times. The gene calls are TRBV9 and TRBJ2-2, with 9 bases lining up with TRBD1. There are 16 residues in the CDR3. Germline V gives CDR1 SGDLS, CDR2 YYNGEE. J gave up 7 bases and V 3 bases, and 10 bases lay outside the gene matches. The CDR3 spells CASSGPGQGAVGELFF. The CDR3 DNA is TGTGCCAGCAGCGGCCCGGGACAGGGTGCTGTCGGGGAGCTGTTTTTT.

This clonotype was detected a few times. The J gene is TRBJ2-2, the V gene TRBV4-1; D not resolved. Trimming took 3 bases from V and 4 from J, leaving 6 bases between them. The CDR3 loop spans 13 amino acids. In germline, CDR1 is MGHRA, CDR2 YSYEKL. CDR3 coding DNA: TGCGCCAGCAGCCACCACGGCACCGGGGAGCTGTTTTTT. Its protein product is CASSHHGTGELFF.

This sequence joins TRBV20-1 and TRBJ2-7; TRBD1 matches 8 bases. V lost 1 base, J lost 6 bases, and 8 bases stayed unmatched. This CDR3 has 14 amino acids. CDR1 and CDR2 from the germline V gene are DFQATT and SNEGSKA (reference sequence). The CDR3 sequence: CSARGIGTGREQYF. The DNA for the CDR3 is TGCAGTGCTAGAGGTATAGGGACAGGTCGCGAGCAGTACTTC.